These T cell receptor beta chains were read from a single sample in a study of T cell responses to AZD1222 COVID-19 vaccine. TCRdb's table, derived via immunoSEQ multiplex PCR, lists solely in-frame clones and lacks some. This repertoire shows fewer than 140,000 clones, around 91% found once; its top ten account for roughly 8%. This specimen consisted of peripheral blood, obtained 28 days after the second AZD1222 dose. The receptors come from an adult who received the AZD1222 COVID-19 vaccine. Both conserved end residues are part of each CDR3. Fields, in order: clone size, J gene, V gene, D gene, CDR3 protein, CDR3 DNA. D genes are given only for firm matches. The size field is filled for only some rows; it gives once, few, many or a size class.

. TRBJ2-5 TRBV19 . CASSTPGHSRSETQYF TGTGCCAGTAGTACACCGGGACATTCTAGGTCAGAGACCCAGTACTTC
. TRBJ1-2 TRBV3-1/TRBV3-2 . CASSQGIDRIYGYTF TGTGCCAGCAGCCAAGGGATCGATAGGATCTATGGCTACACCTTC
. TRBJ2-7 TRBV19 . CASSIGPAGIEQYF TGTGCCAGTAGTATAGGACCCGCTGGGATCGAGCAGTACTTC
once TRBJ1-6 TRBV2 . CASSVMAENSPLHF TGTGCCAGCAGTGTGATGGCGGAGAATTCACCCCTCCACTTT
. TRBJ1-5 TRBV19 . CASSPQRDQPQHF TGTGCCAGTAGTCCTCAGAGGGATCAGCCCCAGCATTTT
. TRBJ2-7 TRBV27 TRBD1 CASSGEGGLYEQYF TGTGCCAGCAGTGGGGAAGGGGGCCTCTACGAGCAGTACTTC
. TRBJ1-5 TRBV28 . CASRDSGQPQHF TGTGCCAGCAGAGACTCGGGTCAGCCCCAGCATTTT
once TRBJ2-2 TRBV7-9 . CATSRPGPTGELFF TGTGCCACCAGCCGGCCGGGTCCCACCGGGGAGCTGTTTTTT
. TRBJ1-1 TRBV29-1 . CSVAPGQGTEAFF TGCAGCGTGGCCCCAGGGCAGGGCACTGAAGCTTTCTTT
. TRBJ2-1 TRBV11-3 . CASSPGSSGDNEQFF TGTGCCAGCAGCCCCGGATCCTCGGGTGACAATGAGCAGTTCTTC
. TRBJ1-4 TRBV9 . CASSVDTGGEKLFF TGTGCCAGCAGCGTAGACACCGGGGGTGAAAAACTGTTTTTT
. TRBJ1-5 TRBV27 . CASSWERDQPQHF TGTGCCAGCAGCTGGGAGAGGGATCAGCCCCAGCATTTT
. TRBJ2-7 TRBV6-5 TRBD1 CASRGQGGDEQYF TGTGCCAGCCGCGGACAGGGCGGGGACGAGCAGTACTTC
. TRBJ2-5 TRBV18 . CASSRNSNQETQYF TGTGCCAGCTCACGAAACAGTAACCAAGAGACCCAGTACTTC
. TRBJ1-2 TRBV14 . CASSQDLADNYGYTF TGTGCCAGCAGCCAAGACTTAGCGGACAACTATGGCTACACCTTC
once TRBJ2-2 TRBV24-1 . CATSDSGGATGELFF TGTGCCACCAGTGATTCCGGGGGAGCCACCGGGGAGCTGTTTTTT
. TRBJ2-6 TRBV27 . CAKPGRTLGANVLTF TGTGCCAAGCCGGGACGAACTCTGGGGGCCAACGTCCTGACTTTC
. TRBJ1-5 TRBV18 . CASSRAMDGNQPQHF TGTGCCAGCTCACGGGCTATGGACGGCAATCAGCCCCAGCATTTT
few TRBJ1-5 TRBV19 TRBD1 CASSTGQGGSQPQHF TGTGCCAGTAGTACCGGACAGGGCGGAAGTCAGCCCCAGCATTTT
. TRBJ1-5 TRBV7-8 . CASSRPNQPQHF TGTGCCAGCAGCCGTCCTAATCAGCCCCAGCATTTT
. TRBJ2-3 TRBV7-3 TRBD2 CASKSSGGADTQYF TGTGCCAGCAAGTCTAGCGGGGGGGCAGATACGCAGTATTTT
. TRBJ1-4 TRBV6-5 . CASNWGGEKLFF TGTGCCAGCAACTGGGGTGGGGAAAAACTGTTTTTT
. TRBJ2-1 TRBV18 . CASSPGEGSYNEQFF TGTGCCAGCTCACCCGGGGAAGGATCCTACAATGAGCAGTTCTTC
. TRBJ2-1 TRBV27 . CASSLSGLIRNEQFF TGTGCCAGCAGTTTATCGGGCCTCATTAGGAATGAGCAGTTCTTC
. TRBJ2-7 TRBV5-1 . CASSRVGGYEQYF TGCGCCAGCAGCAGGGTTGGGGGCTACGAGCAGTACTTC
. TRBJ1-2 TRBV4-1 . CASSQANPSGGYTF TGCGCCAGCAGCCAAGCAAACCCCTCTGGGGGCTACACCTTC
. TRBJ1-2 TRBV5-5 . CASSPGGSPGESGYTF TGTGCCAGCAGCCCCGGGGGGTCCCCCGGAGAGAGTGGCTACACCTTC
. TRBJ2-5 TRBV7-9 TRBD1 CASTLTGTGGREQETQYF TGTGCCAGCACCTTAACCGGGACAGGGGGCAGGGAGCAAGAGACCCAGTACTTC
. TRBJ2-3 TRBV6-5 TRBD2 CASTLAGGPTDTQYF TGTGCCAGCACGCTAGCGGGGGGGCCCACAGATACGCAGTATTTT
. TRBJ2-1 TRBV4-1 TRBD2 CASSRLAGGVHEQFF TGCGCCAGCAGCAGACTAGCGGGGGGGGTACATGAGCAGTTCTTC
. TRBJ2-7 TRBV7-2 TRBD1 CASSLTGGIYEQYF TGTGCCAGCAGCTTAACAGGGGGGATTTACGAGCAGTACTTC
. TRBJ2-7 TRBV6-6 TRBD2 CASSSGGSYEQYF TGTGCCAGCAGTAGCGGGGGTTCCTACGAGCAGTACTTC
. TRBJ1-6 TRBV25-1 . CASSEAVTYSPLHF TGTGCCAGCAGTGAGGCAGTCACGTATTCACCCCTCCACTTT
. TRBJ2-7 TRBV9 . CASSPQGRAYEQYF TGTGCCAGCAGCCCCCAAGGCCGGGCATACGAGCAGTACTTC
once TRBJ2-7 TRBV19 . CASSPFGGGEQYF TGTGCCAGTAGCCCATTCGGGGGCGGCGAGCAGTACTTC
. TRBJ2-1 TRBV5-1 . CASGPGNNEQFF TGCGCCAGCGGGCCGGGGAACAATGAGCAGTTCTTC
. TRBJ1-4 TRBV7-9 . CASSLAGSGHEKLFF TGTGCCAGCAGCTTAGCGGGCAGCGGGCATGAAAAACTGTTTTTT
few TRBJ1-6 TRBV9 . CASNEGTSVGSPLHF TGTGCCAGCAACGAAGGGACGAGTGTAGGTTCACCCCTCCACTTT
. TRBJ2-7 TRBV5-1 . CASSLAGQAYEQYF TGCGCCAGCAGCTTGGCCGGGCAGGCCTACGAGCAGTACTTC
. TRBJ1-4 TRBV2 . CAGKQENEKLFF TGTGCCGGAAAACAGGAAAATGAAAAACTGTTTTTT
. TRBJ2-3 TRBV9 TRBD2 CASSVVPRVTSGGTDTQYF TGTGCCAGCAGCGTAGTCCCCAGAGTGACTAGCGGGGGCACAGATACGCAGTATTTT
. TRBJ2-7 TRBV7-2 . CASSFSDPYEQYF TGTGCCAGCAGCTTTTCCGACCCCTACGAGCAGTACTTC
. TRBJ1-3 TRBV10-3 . CAISENGPRNTIYF TGTGCCATCAGTGAAAACGGCCCCAGAAACACCATATATTTT
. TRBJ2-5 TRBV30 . CAWRNLGMETQYF TGTGCCTGGAGAAATTTAGGGATGGAGACCCAGTACTTC
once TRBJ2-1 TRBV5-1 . CASSLAHESSYNEQFF TGCGCCAGCAGCTTGGCCCATGAGAGCTCCTACAATGAGCAGTTCTTC
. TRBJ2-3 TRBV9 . CASSVDPSTSTDTQYF TGTGCCAGCAGCGTAGACCCTAGCACAAGCACAGATACGCAGTATTTT
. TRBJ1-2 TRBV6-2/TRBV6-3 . CASSYSGSDYGYTF TGTGCCAGCAGTTACTCCGGGTCGGACTATGGCTACACCTTC
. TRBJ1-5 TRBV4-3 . CASSQVAGQPQHF TGCGCCAGCAGCCAAGTTGCAGGCCAGCCCCAGCATTTT
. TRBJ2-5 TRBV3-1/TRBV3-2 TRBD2 CASSPIGTGGETQYF TGTGCCAGCAGCCCGATCGGGACCGGGGGGGAGACCCAGTACTTC
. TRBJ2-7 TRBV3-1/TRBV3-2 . CASSPRAAEQYF TGTGCCAGCAGCCCGAGGGCAGCGGAGCAGTACTTC
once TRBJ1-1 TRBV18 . CASSRGGPLNTEAFF TGTGCCAGCTCACGGGGGGGGCCTTTGAACACTGAAGCTTTCTTT
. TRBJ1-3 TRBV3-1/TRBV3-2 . CASSQIRGISSGNTIYF TGTGCCAGCAGCCAAATTAGGGGCATTTCCTCTGGAAACACCATATATTTT